This passage covers 7 T cell receptor beta chains from one sample sequenced in a study of cytomegalovirus exposure and HLA in healthy donors. The PCR made use of 60 Vbeta and 13 Jbeta primers. This table comes from immunoSEQ multiplex PCR, and its TCRdb copy is limited to in-frame clones, with some not included. The table shows roughly 110,000 clones, with roughly four fifths occurring only once. Material: PBMCs. These receptors were collected from a woman between 18 and 30 years old in good health and CMV-seronegative.

The chain carries TRBV7-9 and TRBJ1-1, with a weak D call TRBD1 (6 bases). Germline CDR1 SEHNR, CDR2 FQNEAQ (reference sequence). This CDR3 spans 11 amino acids. V shed 8 bases and J shed 6 bases, with 10 bases lying between them. The CDR3 coding sequence is TGTGCCAGCCGCGAGGGGGCTGAAGCTTTCTTT. Translation: CASREGAEAFF.

The V gene is TRBV5-1, the J gene TRBJ2-1, with 9 bases aligning to TRBD2. V trimming: 2 bases; J trimming: 8 bases; junction bases outside the gene matches: 11. CDR3 size: 16 residues. In germline, CDR1 is SGHRS, CDR2 YFSETQ. The CDR3 loop is CASSFGGNSGSYEQFF. The DNA for the CDR3 is TGCGCCAGCAGCTTTGGGGGGAATAGCGGGAGCTATGAGCAGTTCTTC.

This clone was detected only a few times. This chain connects TRBV27 to TRBJ1-1, with D maybe TRBD1 (5 bases). The CDR3 sequence is 16 residues long. Germline loops: CDR1 MNHEY, CDR2 SMNVEV (reference sequence). V lost 4 bases and J lost 10, with 25 bases in between. This CDR3 reads CASSSIFSQPGGVAFF. CDR3 in DNA: TGTGCCAGCAGTTCGATATTTAGCCAACCCGGGGGGGTAGCTTTCTTT.

The rearrangement links TRBV7-2 to TRBJ1-3, with 7 bases identical to TRBD1. The V and J ends lost 1 base and 0 bases, in that order; junction bases with no gene match: 6. The CDR3 loop spans 17 amino acids. Germline assignment: CDR1 SGHTA and CDR2 FQGNSA. CDR3 coding DNA: TGTGCCAGCAGCTTAGAACGACAGGGACGCTCTGGAAACACCATATATTTT. Its protein is CASSLERQGRSGNTIYF.

This chain links TRBV5-4 with TRBJ1-2; TRBD1 matches 7 bases. The CDR3 is made up of 14 amino acids. Germline V gene lookup returns CDR1 SGHNT and CDR2 YYREEE (reference sequence). The trim removed 4 bases at V and 2 bases at J, leaving 5 bases unmatched. CDR3 nucleotide sequence: TGTGCCAGCAGCCCTAGGACAGGAAACTATGGCTACACCTTC. It is translated as CASSPRTGNYGYTF.

This clone was recorded once. The rearrangement joins TRBV28 to TRBJ2-2; no clear D. Trimming took off 6 bases at V and 7 bases at J, with 6 bases between the two ends. The CDR3 is 11 residues long. CDR1 and CDR2 (germline): MDHEN, SYDVKM. The DNA for the CDR3 is TGTGCCAGCAGGTCTATCGGGGAGCTGTTTTTT. Its protein product is CASRSIGELFF.

CDR3 coding DNA: TGCGCCAGCAGCTTTAGGGGTCCCGGGGAGCTGTTTTTT. Its translation is CASSFRGPGELFF. The J gene is TRBJ2-2, the V gene TRBV5-1; the D gene is possibly TRBD1 (5 bases). Looked up from germline, CDR1 is SGHRS and CDR2 is YFSETQ. V was cut by 2 bases and J by 6 bases, with 8 bases left in between. The CDR3 consists of 13 residues.